One sample yielded the 27 T cell receptor beta chains listed below, sequenced in a study of blood T cell repertoires in COVID-19. Data came from immunoSEQ multiplex PCR; TCRdb stores just in-frame clones and leaves some out. The table lists roughly 480,000 clones, roughly 89% of them singletons, with roughly 0.9% in the top ten. Sample: peripheral blood. These receptors originate from a man between 18 and 35 years old with COVID-19, enrolled during active disease.

The chain has TRBV7-9 and TRBJ1-1, with D hard to call. The CDR3 sequence is 14 residues long. In germline, CDR1 is SEHNR, CDR2 FQNEAQ (reference sequence). The V gene lost 3 bases and the J gene lost 4 bases, with 12 bases spanning the gap. CDR3 coding DNA: TGTGCCAGCAGCTTCGAACGGGGAAGCACTGAAGCTTTCTTT. It translates to CASSFERGSTEAFF.

V and J are TRBV20-1 and TRBJ1-1; D gene unclear. Trimming left V 3 bases short and J 5 bases short, with 16 bases between. The CDR3 extends over 14 amino acids. CDR1 and CDR2 (germline): DFQATT, SNEGSKA (reference sequence). The chain's CDR3 is CSASISGSGTEAFF. In DNA form, the CDR3 reads TGCAGTGCTAGTATATCGGGGTCGGGGACTGAAGCTTTCTTT.

The rearrangement uses TRBV14 and TRBJ1-1; 8 bases are shared with TRBD1. J gave up 0 bases and V 0 bases, and 9 bases lay outside the gene matches. This CDR3 comprises 18 residues. The germline V gene has CDR1 SGHDN and CDR2 FVKESK. The CDR3 DNA sequence: TGTGCCAGCAGCCAAGATCGCGGGACAGGCCTCATGAACACTGAAGCTTTCTTT. This sequence encodes CASSQDRGTGLMNTEAFF.

This clone has only a few counts. J is TRBJ2-3 and V is TRBV5-1; 12 bases agree with TRBD2. Germline CDR1 reads SGHRS; CDR2 reads YFSETQ. V lost 1 base and J lost 4; bases outside the gene matches: 4. The CDR3 runs to 16 residues. CDR3: CASSLSSGRAPDTQYF. CDR3 DNA: TGCGCCAGCAGCTTGTCTAGCGGGAGGGCCCCAGATACGCAGTATTTT.

The DNA for the CDR3 is TGTGCTAGTGGTTACCAACAGGGGGCATCCTACAATGAGCAGTTCTTC. As protein: CASGYQQGASYNEQFF. This chain joins TRBV12-5 and TRBJ2-1, with TRBD1 matching 9 bases. The germline CDR1 and CDR2 sequences are LGHNT and FRNRAP. This CDR3 has 16 residues. Trimming took 4 bases from V and 1 from J; bases not matched to a gene: 5.

In nucleotides, the CDR3 is TGTGCCAGCACTGGAAAGCGGGGGGGCAGGAAGACCCAGTACTTC. Protein sequence: CASTGKRGGRKTQYF. The V and J genes are TRBV6-6 and TRBJ2-5; TRBD2 matches 10 bases. V lost 7 bases to trimming and J lost 6 bases; unmatched junction nucleotides: 11. The CDR3 covers 15 residues. Germline lookup yields CDR1 MNHNY and CDR2 SVGAGI (reference sequence).

The gene calls are TRBV3-1 (or the pseudogene TRBV3-2) and TRBJ2-7, with 12 bases matching TRBD2. Germline CDR1 is LGHDT and CDR2 is YNNKEL (reference sequence). The V segment lost 3 bases and the J segment 6 bases; nucleotides outside the gene matches: 0. CDR3 length equals 13 residues. The CDR3 sequence: CASSQGLAGEQYF. The CDR3 DNA is TGTGCCAGCAGCCAGGGACTAGCGGGCGAGCAGTACTTC.

This clone is a singleton in its sample. V and J are TRBV13 and TRBJ2-5, with TRBD2 matching over 7 bases. Germline CDR1 PRHDT, CDR2 FYEKMQ (reference sequence). The CDR3 is 15 amino acids. Germline trimming cut 5 bases from V and 5 bases from J; bases unmatched to any gene: 11. CDR3 DNA: TGTGCCAGCAGCACACCCTCAAGCGGGGAGGAGACCCAGTACTTC. It translates to CASSTPSSGEETQYF.

In nucleotides, the CDR3 is TGTGCCAGCACCCTAGGGGCAGGGACTGAAGCTTTCTTT. It translates to CASTLGAGTEAFF. This chain joins TRBV7-2 and TRBJ1-1; D might be TRBD1 (5 bases). This CDR3 comprises 13 residues. CDR1 SGHTA and CDR2 FQGNSA come from the germline V gene. The germline V and J ends were trimmed by 7 bases and 5 bases, with 14 bases remaining between them. The entire variable domain, with the rest obtained from reference TRBV7-2 and TRBJ1-1, is as follows: GAGVSQSPSNKVTEKGKDVELRCDPISGHTALYWYRQSLGQGLEFLIYFQGNSAPDKSGLPSDRFSAERTGGSVSTLTIQRTQQEDSAVYLCASTLGAGTEAFFGQGTRLTVV.

The genes are TRBV5-1 and TRBJ2-3, with D tentatively TRBD1 (5 bases). Trimming pared 0 bases from V and 2 bases from J, leaving 13 bases between. CDR3 length equals 16 residues. Per the germline V gene, CDR1 is SGHRS and CDR2 is YFSETQ. The CDR3 region is CASSLELGRITDTQYF. The CDR3 DNA is TGCGCCAGCAGCTTGGAGCTGGGGCGGATCACAGATACGCAGTATTTT.

This chain links TRBV11-3 with TRBJ2-3, with 8 positions matching TRBD2. The CDR3 is made up of 18 amino acids. The ends lost 1 base at V and 2 bases at J; junction bases unmatched: 11. Germline lookup yields CDR1 SGHNT and CDR2 YENEEA. The CDR3: CASSLGAASGSYTDTQYF. DNA of the CDR3: TGTGCCAGCAGCTTAGGGGCCGCTAGCGGGTCATACACAGATACGCAGTATTTT.

This chain links TRBV18 with TRBJ2-5, with D maybe TRBD1 (6 bases). The CDR3 contains 14 residues. Trimming pared 6 bases from V and 7 bases from J, leaving 18 bases between. Germline V lookup: CDR1 KGHSH, CDR2 LQKENI. The CDR3 nucleotides are TGTGCCAGCTCCCCTTCTGGGGGCCGAGTGACCCAGTACTTC. This gives the protein CASSPSGGRVTQYF.

The chain carries TRBV12-5 and TRBJ2-7, with D hard to call. This CDR3 comprises 12 residues. V lost 5 bases and J 9 bases, leaving 14 bases between the germline ends. The germline CDR1 and CDR2 sequences are LGHNT and FRNRAP. Written as DNA, the CDR3 is TGTGCTAGTGGTCCACTTACCGTACCGCAGTACTTC. Its translation: CASGPLTVPQYF.

The chain combines TRBV7-4 with TRBJ1-3; D is unresolved. Trimming left V 7 bases short and J 5 bases short, with 15 bases between. The CDR3 totals 14 residues. The germline gives CDR1 SGHVT, CDR2 SQSDAQ. Here the CDR3 DNA reads TGTGCCAGCACCCCTTGGCGGCAACGAAACACCATATATTTT. Translating it yields CASTPWRQRNTIYF. Full variable domain (remainder filled in from reference TRBV7-4 and TRBJ1-3): GAGVSQSPRYKVAKRGRDVALRCDSISGHVTLYWYRQTLGQGSEVLTYSQSDAQRDKSGRPSGRFSAERPERSVSTLKIQRTEQGDSAVYLCASTPWRQRNTIYFGEGSWLTVV.

This clone was detected only a few times. This chain uses TRBV28 with TRBJ1-5; 8 nucleotides match TRBD1. V was pared by 4 bases and J by 6 bases, with 5 bases of the junction left unmatched. There are 14 residues in the CDR3. Germline CDR1 and CDR2: MDHEN and SYDVKM. The CDR3 loop reads CASSYAGGLQPQHF. CDR3 bases: TGTGCCAGCAGTTATGCAGGGGGCCTTCAGCCCCAGCATTTT.

The CDR3 spells CASSLSYRVSYEQYF. CDR3 nucleotide sequence: TGTGCCAGCAGTTTATCGTACAGGGTTTCCTACGAGCAGTACTTC. The chain combines TRBV27 with TRBJ2-7, with D possibly TRBD1 on 6 matching bases. The length of the CDR3 is 15 residues. Trimming stripped 0 bases from V and 1 base from J, with 10 bases between. Germline V gene data show CDR1 as MNHEY and CDR2 as SMNVEV (reference sequence).

The chain uses TRBV5-4 and TRBJ2-3; weak D call: TRBD1 (6 bases). The CDR3 runs 13 residues. Trimming took 5 bases from V and 3 from J, leaving 10 bases between them. Germline assignment: CDR1 SGHNT and CDR2 YYREEE (reference sequence). CDR3 sequence: CASSGDMTDTQYF. The CDR3 DNA reads TGTGCCAGCAGTGGGGACATGACAGATACGCAGTATTTT.

CDR3 region: CSVVTTGGLNYGYTF. The DNA for the CDR3 is TGCAGCGTTGTCACAACAGGTGGCCTAAACTATGGCTACACCTTC. V gene TRBV29-1 combines with J gene TRBJ1-2; a possible D gene is TRBD1 (5 bases). The CDR3 consists of 15 residues. The germline gives CDR1 SQVTM, CDR2 ANQGSEA. Trimming left V 4 bases short and J 2 bases short, with 17 bases between. The whole variable domain, filled in from reference TRBV29-1 and TRBJ1-2, reads SAVISQKPSRDICQRGTSLTIQCQVDSQVTMMFWYRQQPGQSLTLIATANQGSEATYESGFVIDKFPISRPNLTFSTLTVSNMSPEDSSIYLCSVVTTGGLNYGYTFGSGTRLTVV.

The CDR3 protein is CASSLAVRVSTDTQYF. CDR3 DNA: TGTGCCAGCAGCTTAGCGGTACGAGTTAGCACAGATACGCAGTATTTT. This chain connects TRBV7-9 to TRBJ2-3; D not certain. The CDR3 spans 16 residues. The germline V gene encodes CDR1 SEHNR and CDR2 FQNEAQ (reference sequence). The V and J ends lost 0 bases and 0 bases respectively, with 10 bases between them.

The chain couples TRBV7-9 to TRBJ2-2, with D tentatively TRBD2 (5 bases). V lost 5 bases and J 1 base, leaving 8 bases between the germline ends. CDR3 length: 14 amino acids. Germline V gene sequence: CDR1 SEHNR, CDR2 FQNEAQ (reference sequence). Here the CDR3 reads CASSRGMNTGELFF. Written as DNA, the CDR3 is TGTGCCAGCAGCCGGGGAATGAACACCGGGGAGCTGTTTTTT.

This rearrangement joins TRBV18 to TRBJ1-6, with 9 bases lining up with TRBD1. V was pared by 4 bases and J by 7 bases, with 2 bases of the junction left unmatched. Germline CDR1 KGHSH, CDR2 LQKENI. The CDR3 spans 14 residues. CDR3 DNA sequence: TGTGCCAGCTCACGGGACAGGGACAATTCACCCCTCCACTTT. Amino acids: CASSRDRDNSPLHF.

The rearrangement links TRBV15 to TRBJ2-3, with D possibly matching TRBD1 (6 bases). The CDR3 runs to 16 residues. Germline values: CDR1 LNHNV, CDR2 YYDKDF (reference sequence). Trimming left V 0 bases short and J 8 bases short, with 18 bases between. The CDR3 coding sequence is TGTGCCACCAGCAGAGATTGGGGGCCCACGTCTGTTACGCAGTATTTT. Translation: CATSRDWGPTSVTQYF. The full variable domain, in which reference TRBV15 and TRBJ2-3 provide the parts outside the CDR3, is DAMVIQNPRYQVTQFGKPVTLSCSQTLNHNVMYWYQQKSSQAPKLLFHYYDKDFNNEADTPDNFQSRRPNTSFCFLDIRSPGLGDTAMYLCATSRDWGPTSVTQYFGPGTRLTVL.

The chain combines TRBV3-1 (or the pseudogene TRBV3-2) with TRBJ2-7; 13 positions agree with TRBD2. The CDR3 totals 21 residues. The germline gives CDR1 LGHDT, CDR2 YNNKEL (reference sequence). Trimming at V came to 3 bases and at J to 1 base, leaving 18 bases not matched to a gene. CDR3 coding DNA: TGTGCCAGCAGCCAGTTTATTCAGCTGACTAGCGGGGGGTTTCAATCCTACGAGCAGTACTTC. Amino acids: CASSQFIQLTSGGFQSYEQYF.

The genes are TRBV5-1 and TRBJ2-1; 9 bases are shared with TRBD1. With 3 bases clipped from V and 10 bases from J, the junction kept 5 bases outside the gene matches. This CDR3 has 13 amino acids. Germline assignment: CDR1 SGHRS and CDR2 YFSETQ. CDR3 sequence reads: CASSWTGAGEQFF. For the CDR3, the DNA is TGCGCCAGCAGCTGGACAGGGGCGGGCGAGCAGTTCTTC.

To note about this clone: The same CDR3 also results from other DNA sequences found in this sample. This rearrangement joins TRBV6-5 to TRBJ1-5, with 9 positions matching TRBD1. The CDR3 consists of 13 residues. Looked up from germline, CDR1 is MNHEY and CDR2 is SVGAGI. V gave up 6 bases and J gave up 7 bases; unmatched junction bases: 4. The CDR3 coding sequence is TGTGCCAGCAGCCGGGACAGGGTCCAGCCCCAGCATTTT. It encodes CASSRDRVQPQHF.

The rearrangement links TRBV21-1 to TRBJ2-3; the table's D gene call, TRBD2, was not cross checked with the DNA. TRBV21-1 counts as a pseudogene. This CDR3 spans 17 amino acids. CDR3 residues: CASSPPATSADTDTQYF. The CDR3 coding sequence is TGTGCCAGCAGCCCACCCGCTACTAGCGCAGACACAGATACGCAGTATTTT.

The genes are TRBV10-1 and TRBJ1-6; 8 bases line up with TRBD1. Germline V gives CDR1 WNHNN, CDR2 SYGVQD (reference sequence). Losses at the gene ends were 0 bases for V and 11 bases for J; bases not matched to a gene: 9. This CDR3 region has 16 residues. The CDR3 sequence: CASSESRDRGSAPLHF. For the CDR3, the DNA is TGCGCCAGCAGTGAGTCGAGAGACAGGGGTTCGGCACCCCTCCACTTT.